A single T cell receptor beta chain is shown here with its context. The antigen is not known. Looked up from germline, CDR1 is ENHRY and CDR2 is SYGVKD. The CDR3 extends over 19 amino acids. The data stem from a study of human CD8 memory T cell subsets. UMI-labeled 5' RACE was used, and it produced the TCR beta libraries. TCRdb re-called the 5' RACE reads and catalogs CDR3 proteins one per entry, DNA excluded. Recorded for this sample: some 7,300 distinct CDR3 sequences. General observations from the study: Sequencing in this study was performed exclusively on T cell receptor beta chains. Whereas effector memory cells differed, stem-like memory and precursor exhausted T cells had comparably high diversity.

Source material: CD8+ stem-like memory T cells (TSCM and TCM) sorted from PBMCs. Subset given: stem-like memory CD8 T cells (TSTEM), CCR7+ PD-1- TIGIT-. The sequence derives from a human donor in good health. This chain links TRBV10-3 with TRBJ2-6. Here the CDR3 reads CAISESGSPLSSGANVLTF.